Each of the 23 T cell receptor beta chains below was sequenced from the same sample in a study of shared clonotypes between healthy human individuals. Some clones are missing from TCRdb's copy, which holds only in-frame ones; the method was immunoSEQ multiplex PCR. Of under 2,500,000 clones in the sample, around 95% were seen once. The sequenced material came from naive CD4+ T cells sorted from blood. Subset noted: CD45RA+ positively selected. The receptors were sampled from a man between 18 and 29 years old in good health.

This sequence joins TRBV5-6 and TRBJ1-2; weak D call: TRBD1 (6 bases). V was pared by 4 bases and J by 3 bases, with 16 bases between. This CDR3 spans 15 amino acids. Germline V gives CDR1 SGHDT, CDR2 YYEEEE. CDR3 loop: CASSRRAGAYYGYTF. CDR3 bases: TGTGCCAGCAGCAGGCGTGCAGGGGCTTACTATGGCTACACCTTC.

As regards this clone: Other DNA sequences in the same sample also yield this CDR3. This chain connects TRBV5-1 to TRBJ2-7; D gene unclear. Trimming took off 0 bases at V and 2 bases at J, with 9 bases between the two ends. CDR3 length: 14 residues. The germline V gene has CDR1 SGHRS and CDR2 YFSETQ. For the CDR3, the DNA is TGCGCCAGCAGCTTGGGGCAGGCCCCCTACGAGCAGTACTTC. Protein: CASSLGQAPYEQYF.

This chain uses TRBV25-1 with TRBJ1-4; D is possibly TRBD1 (5 bases). This CDR3 has 15 amino acids. CDR1 is MGHDK, CDR2 SYGVNS, per germline. Deletions cut 3 bases from V and 0 bases from J, with 8 bases between. This CDR3 reads CASSDPTATNEKLFF. CDR3 nucleotide sequence: TGTGCCAGCAGTGACCCGACAGCAACTAATGAAAAACTGTTTTTT.

The V call is TRBV28, the J call TRBJ1-5, with D possibly being TRBD1 (5 bases). V was cut by 4 bases and J by 0 bases, with 10 bases left in between. Looked up from germline, CDR1 is MDHEN and CDR2 is SYDVKM. This CDR3 is built from 15 residues. The CDR3 loop is CASSSQTASNQPQHF. CDR3 bases: TGTGCCAGCAGTTCTCAGACAGCTAGCAATCAGCCCCAGCATTTT.

The V and J genes are TRBV6-6 and TRBJ1-5; D is unclear. There are 15 residues in the CDR3. CDR1 MNHNY and CDR2 SVGAGI come from the germline V gene (reference sequence). The ends were cut back, 0 bases at V and 4 bases at J, with 10 bases in the middle. The CDR3 sequence: CASSYSTNLNQPQHF. CDR3 coding DNA: TGTGCCAGCAGTTACTCGACTAACCTAAATCAGCCCCAGCATTTT.

The gene calls are TRBV28 and TRBJ1-1; 8 nucleotides match TRBD1. In germline, CDR1 is MDHEN, CDR2 SYDVKM. This CDR3 is 16 amino acids long. V was pared by 2 bases and J by 5 bases, with 10 bases of the junction left unmatched. The CDR3: CASSLGGTGGFTEAFF. The CDR3 DNA is TGTGCCAGCAGTTTAGGTGGGACAGGAGGTTTTACTGAAGCTTTCTTT.

CDR3 protein: CAWSAGQGGNQPQHF. In nucleotides, the CDR3 is TGTGCCTGGAGTGCGGGGCAGGGGGGCAATCAGCCCCAGCATTTT. The chain joins TRBV30 to TRBJ1-5, with 7 bases that match TRBD1. With V trimmed by 1 base and J by 2 bases, 5 bases remained unmatched. There are 15 residues in the CDR3. Germline lookup yields CDR1 GTSNPN and CDR2 SVGIG (reference sequence). Full variable domain (outside the CDR3, taken from reference TRBV30 and TRBJ1-5): SQTIHQWPATLVQPVGSPLSLECTVEGTSNPNLYWYRQAAGRGLQLLFYSVGIGQISSEVPQNLSASRPQDRQFILSSKKLLLSDSGFYLCAWSAGQGGNQPQHFGDGTRLSIL.

The chain is built from TRBV6-5 and TRBJ2-2; no reliable D call. Deletions cut 5 bases from V and 3 bases from J, with 7 bases between. Germline V gene lookup returns CDR1 MNHEY and CDR2 SVGAGI. This CDR3 has 13 residues. The CDR3 reads CASSSPYTGELFF. In DNA, the CDR3 is TGTGCCAGCAGTAGCCCGTACACCGGGGAGCTGTTTTTT.

This clone was detected a few times. The V call is TRBV6-5, the J call TRBJ1-2; the match to TRBD1 covers 8 bases. CDR1 is MNHEY and CDR2 is SVGAGI in the germline V gene. The CDR3 covers 14 residues. J lost 5 bases, V lost 5 bases, and 7 bases had no gene match. The CDR3 DNA is TGTGCCAGCAGTCAGACCGACAGGGGATATGGCTACACCTTC. It translates to CASSQTDRGYGYTF.

The chain has TRBV7-9 and TRBJ2-5; TRBD2 might be the D (5 bases). Per the germline V gene, CDR1 is SEHNR and CDR2 is FQNEAQ (reference sequence). The CDR3 extends over 12 amino acids. With 7 bases removed from V and 5 bases from J, the gap between germline ends came to 11 bases. This CDR3 reads CASKEDGETQYF. The CDR3 DNA sequence: TGTGCCAGCAAGGAGGATGGGGAGACCCAGTACTTC.

A note on this clone: This same CDR3 is encoded by further DNA sequences in the sample. The CDR3 DNA reads TGCGCCAGCAGCTTGGCCGGGCCCTTCTCTGGAAACACCATATATTTT. Its translation: CASSLAGPFSGNTIYF. V usage is TRBV5-1 and J usage is TRBJ1-3; D not certain. Germline V gene data show CDR1 as SGHRS and CDR2 as YFSETQ. The CDR3 spans 16 residues. V lost 0 bases and J lost 0, with 10 bases in between.

Turning to this clone: The same CDR3 is also encoded by other DNA sequences in this sample. The J gene is TRBJ2-3, the V gene TRBV11-2; a weak D match, TRBD1 (5 bases). V lost 3 bases to trimming and J lost 3 bases, with 7 bases between them. Germline V gene data show CDR1 as SGHAT and CDR2 as FQNNGV. This CDR3 spans 13 amino acids. Here the CDR3 reads CASSLAGTDTQYF. Here the CDR3 DNA reads TGTGCCAGCAGCTTGGCAGGGACAGATACGCAGTATTTT.

V is TRBV20-1 and J is TRBJ2-5; no clear D gene. The V gene lost 8 bases and the J gene lost 1 base, with 8 bases spanning the gap. Germline loops: CDR1 DFQATT, CDR2 SNEGSKA (reference sequence). The CDR3 length is 11 residues. CDR3 in amino acids: CSPTGQETQYF. CDR3 nucleotides: TGCAGTCCCACGGGCCAAGAGACCCAGTACTTC.

This clone was seen many times. Other DNA sequences from this sample encode an identical CDR3 as well. The rearrangement joins TRBV6-5 to TRBJ1-6; 8 positions agree with TRBD1. Trimming removed 6 bases from V and 10 bases from J; junction bases left unmatched: 5. CDR1 and CDR2 from the germline V gene are MNHEY and SVGAGI. The CDR3 is made up of 13 amino acids. DNA of the CDR3: TGTGCCAGCAGAGACAGGGGAGGGTCACCCCTCCACTTT. It translates to CASRDRGGSPLHF.

CDR3 in amino acids: CASSKRGPTSYNEQFF. CDR3 bases: TGTGCCAGCAGCAAAAGAGGCCCTACGAGTTACAATGAGCAGTTCTTC. The gene calls are TRBV21-1 and TRBJ2-1; the D call of TRBD2 is as the table states it, not checked on the DNA. TRBV21-1 is an annotated pseudogene. This CDR3 has 16 residues.

J is TRBJ1-1 and V is TRBV5-6; D is unresolved. Trimming stripped 3 bases from V and 1 base from J, with 16 bases between. The germline CDR1 and CDR2 sequences are SGHDT and YYEEEE. CDR3 size: 16 residues. As DNA, the CDR3 is TGTGCCAGCAGCTACACTACCAGGTATCCGAACACTGAAGCTTTCTTT. Its translation: CASSYTTRYPNTEAFF.

This chain's CDR3 is CAWSGGPGEKLFF. In DNA, the CDR3 is TGTGCCTGGAGTGGGGGACCGGGCGAAAAACTGTTTTTT. The chain combines TRBV30 with TRBJ1-4, with a possible D match to TRBD1 (5 bases). This CDR3 has 13 residues. V lost 1 base and J lost 8, with 11 bases in between. In germline, CDR1 is GTSNPN, CDR2 SVGIG (reference sequence).

The chain uses TRBV7-9 and TRBJ1-6, with TRBD1 matching 10 bases. The V segment lost 6 bases and the J segment 7 bases; nucleotides outside the gene matches: 6. This CDR3 has 15 residues. The germline gives CDR1 SEHNR, CDR2 FQNEAQ (reference sequence). CDR3 region: CASRSGTGENSPLHF. The DNA of the CDR3 is TGTGCCAGCAGATCCGGGACAGGGGAAAATTCACCCCTCCACTTT.

The genes are TRBV10-3 and TRBJ2-2; no clear D. Germline CDR1 and CDR2: ENHRY and SYGVKD. V was trimmed by 8 bases and J by 4 bases, leaving 11 bases between them. This CDR3 contains 13 residues. CDR3 residues: CAIRAEITGELFF. In DNA form, the CDR3 reads TGTGCCATCCGGGCAGAGATCACCGGGGAGCTGTTTTTT.

This chain connects TRBV30 to TRBJ1-5; D gene ambiguous. CDR1 GTSNPN and CDR2 SVGIG come from the germline V gene (reference sequence). V lost 1 base and J lost 5, with 12 bases in between. This CDR3 is 14 amino acids long. CDR3 sequence (DNA): TGTGCCTGGAGTGGGGCGGTTGGGTATCAGCCCCAGCATTTT. It specifies CAWSGAVGYQPQHF. Together with reference TRBV30 and TRBJ1-5, the CDR3 gives the full variable domain: SQTIHQWPATLVQPVGSPLSLECTVEGTSNPNLYWYRQAAGRGLQLLFYSVGIGQISSEVPQNLSASRPQDRQFILSSKKLLLSDSGFYLCAWSGAVGYQPQHFGDGTRLSIL.

The gene calls are TRBV9 and TRBJ2-2; D is unresolved. V was trimmed by 0 bases and J by 1 base, leaving 10 bases between them. This CDR3 comprises 16 residues. Germline V gene sequence: CDR1 SGDLS, CDR2 YYNGEE. The CDR3 loop is CASSVGVMMNTGELFF. DNA for the CDR3: TGTGCCAGCAGCGTAGGTGTTATGATGAACACCGGGGAGCTGTTTTTT.

V usage is TRBV30 and J usage is TRBJ1-6; D uncertain. In germline, CDR1 is GTSNPN, CDR2 SVGIG (reference sequence). The CDR3 covers 15 residues. V lost 1 base, J lost 8 bases, and 15 bases lay in between. In DNA form, the CDR3 reads TGTGCCTGGAGTGCGCGCGTGACATGGGATTCACCCCTCCACTTT. Protein product: CAWSARVTWDSPLHF.

V usage is TRBV11-2 and J usage is TRBJ2-4; 11 bases align to TRBD1. Germline assignment: CDR1 SGHAT and CDR2 FQNNGV. This CDR3 is 15 amino acids long. V shed 1 base and J 6 bases; nucleotides not matched to a gene: 2. The CDR3: CASSLVGTGGNIQYF. DNA for the CDR3: TGTGCCAGCAGCTTAGTTGGGACAGGGGGAAACATTCAGTACTTC.